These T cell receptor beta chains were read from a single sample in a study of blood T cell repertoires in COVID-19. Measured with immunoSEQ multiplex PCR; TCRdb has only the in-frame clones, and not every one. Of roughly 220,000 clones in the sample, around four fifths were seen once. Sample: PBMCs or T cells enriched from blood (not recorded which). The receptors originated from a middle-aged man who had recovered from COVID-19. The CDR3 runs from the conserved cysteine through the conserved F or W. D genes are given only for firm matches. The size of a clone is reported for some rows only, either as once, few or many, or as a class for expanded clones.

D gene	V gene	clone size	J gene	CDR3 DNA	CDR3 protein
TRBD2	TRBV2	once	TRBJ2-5	TGTGCCAGCAACGAAGCGGGGGGTACAGAGACCCAGTACTTC	CASNEAGGTETQYF
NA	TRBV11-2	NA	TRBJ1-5	TGTGCCAGCAGCTTATGGGGAGGAGAGAATCAGCCCCAGCATTTT	CASSLWGGENQPQHF
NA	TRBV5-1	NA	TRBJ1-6	TGCGCCAGCAGCTCCGGGTCTCATAATTCACCCCTCCACTTT	CASSSGSHNSPLHF
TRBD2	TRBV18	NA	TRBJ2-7	TGTGCCAGCTCACAGGCGGGGGGGGACTACGAGCAGTACTTC	CASSQAGGDYEQYF
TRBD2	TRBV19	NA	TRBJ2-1	TGTGCCAGTAGTCGGGGGGTATACAATGAGCAGTTCTTC	CASSRGVYNEQFF
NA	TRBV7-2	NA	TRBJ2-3	TGTGCCAGCAGCTTTCGAGGGGATACGCAGTATTTT	CASSFRGDTQYF
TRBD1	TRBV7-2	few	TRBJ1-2	TGTGCCAGCAGGCCAACAGGGGGCGGGAATGGCTACACCTTC	CASRPTGGGNGYTF
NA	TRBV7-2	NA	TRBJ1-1	TGTGCCAGCAGCTTAGCAGGGGTGAACACTGAAGCTTTCTTT	CASSLAGVNTEAFF
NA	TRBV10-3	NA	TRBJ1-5	TGTGCCATCAGTGAAATTGAAGGGGGCAATCAGCCCCAGCATTTT	CAISEIEGGNQPQHF
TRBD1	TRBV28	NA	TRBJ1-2	TGTGCCAGCAGTTCGAGTTGGACAGGCGACTATGGCTACACCTTC	CASSSSWTGDYGYTF
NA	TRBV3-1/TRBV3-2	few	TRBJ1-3	TGTGCCAGCAGCCTAGAGACAGTGCCTGGAAACACCATATATTTT	CASSLETVPGNTIYF
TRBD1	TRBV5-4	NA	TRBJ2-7	TGTGCCAGCAGGTACTCCGGGACAGCGTACGAGCAGTACTTC	CASRYSGTAYEQYF
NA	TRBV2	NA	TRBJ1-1	TGTGCCAGCAGTGGATTGGGGCCTGAAGCTTTCTTT	CASSGLGPEAFF
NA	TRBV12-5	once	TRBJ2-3	TGTGCTAGTGCTCCCCAGGGGGGCCGGACAGATACGCAGTATTTT	CASAPQGGRTDTQYF
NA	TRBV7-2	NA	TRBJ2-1	TGTGCCTCGACAGGCGAAGACGATGAGCAGTTCTTC	CASTGEDDEQFF
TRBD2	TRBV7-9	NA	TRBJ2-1	TGTGCCAGCAGCTTGGGACTAGCGGGGGGTCACAATGAGCAGTTCTTC	CASSLGLAGGHNEQFF
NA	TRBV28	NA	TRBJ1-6	TGTGCCAGCAGGGAGGGAAATAATTCACCCCTCCACTTT	CASREGNNSPLHF
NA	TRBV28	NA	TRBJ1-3	TGTGCCAGCAGCTCCGTCCGGGGGGCTGGAAACACCATATATTTT	CASSSVRGAGNTIYF
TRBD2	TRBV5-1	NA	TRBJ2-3	TGCGCCAGCAGCTTAACGACTAGCGGGGCCACAGATACGCAGTATTTT	CASSLTTSGATDTQYF
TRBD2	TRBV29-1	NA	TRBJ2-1	TGCAGCGTTGTTTTCGCGGGAGGGAGAAATGAGCAGTTCTTC	CSVVFAGGRNEQFF
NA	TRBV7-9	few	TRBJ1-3	TGTGCCAGCAGCTCGGGAGGGAGCGGAAACACCATATATTTT	CASSSGGSGNTIYF
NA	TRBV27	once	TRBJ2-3	TGTGCCAGCAGTTTCGGAGGGACTTCCACAGATACGCAGTATTTT	CASSFGGTSTDTQYF
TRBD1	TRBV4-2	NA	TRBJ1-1	TGTGCCAGCAGCCGAGACAGGGTGAACACTGAAGCTTTCTTT	CASSRDRVNTEAFF
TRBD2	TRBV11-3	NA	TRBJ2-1	TGTGCCAGCAGCAATCGGACTAGCGGGAGGGGTGAGCAGTTCTTC	CASSNRTSGRGEQFF
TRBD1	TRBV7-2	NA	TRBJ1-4	TGTGCCAGCAGCCAACAGGGGGGCCCTGAAAAACTGTTTTTT	CASSQQGGPEKLFF
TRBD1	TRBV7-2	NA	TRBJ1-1	TGTGCCAGCAGGACAGGGGGCACTGAAGCTTTCTTT	CASRTGGTEAFF
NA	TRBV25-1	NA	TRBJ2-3	TGTGCCAGCAGTTTCGGGACTTATCCTAGCACAGATACGCAGTATTTT	CASSFGTYPSTDTQYF
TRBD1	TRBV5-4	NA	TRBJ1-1	TGTGCCAGCAGCTTGACCAGGGGGCTGGAAGCTTTCTTT	CASSLTRGLEAFF
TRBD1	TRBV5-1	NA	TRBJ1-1	TGCGCCAGCAGCGACCTCCAGGGGGGCACTGAAGCTTTCTTT	CASSDLQGGTEAFF
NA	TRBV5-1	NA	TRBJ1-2	TGCGCCAGCAGCCCCGAGGAGCTTAACTATGGCTACACCTTC	CASSPEELNYGYTF
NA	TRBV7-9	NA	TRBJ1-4	TGTGCCAGCAGCTTTATTCAGGGCCAAAGGGTTTTT	CASSFIQGQRVF